The rows below give T cell receptor beta chains drawn from one sample of a study of T cell responses to AZD1222 COVID-19 vaccine. Using immunoSEQ multiplex PCR, the repertoire was profiled, and TCRdb retains in-frame clones only, with some absent. The table includes approximately 190,000 clones, about nine tenths detected once. Material: peripheral blood, obtained on day 0 of MenACWY control vaccination. The source is an adult in good health. Both conserved end residues are part of each CDR3. The D gene is left open where the match is weak.

>TRBV13|TRBD2|TRBJ2-7
TGTGCCAGCAGCTCTAGCGGGAAGGAGGGGGAGCAGTACTTC
CASSSSGKEGEQYF
>TRBV15|TRBD2|TRBJ2-3
TGTGCCACCAGCAGAGAACTACTAGCGGGGGGAGGGGATACGCAGTATTTT
CATSRELLAGGGDTQYF
>TRBV19|TRBD1|TRBJ2-7
TGTGCCAGTAGTATTTTGGGACAGGCCTCCTACGAGCAGTACTTC
CASSILGQASYEQYF
>TRBV25-1|-|TRBJ1-4
TGTGCCAGCAGTGCAACAGGGCTTGAAAAACTGTTTTTT
CASSATGLEKLFF
>TRBV3-1/TRBV3-2|TRBD2|TRBJ2-3
TGTGCCAGCAGCCAAGGCCCCGGGGGGGGAAGCGGGAGGGGCACAGATACGCAGTATTTT
CASSQGPGGGSGRGTDTQYF
>TRBV28|-|TRBJ1-3
TGTGCCAGCAGTTCCCCCAGGGAGGCTGGAAACACCATATATTTT
CASSSPREAGNTIYF
>TRBV9|TRBD1|TRBJ1-1
TGTGCCAGCAGCGGTACAGGGGGTAACACTGAAGCTTTCTTT
CASSGTGGNTEAFF
>TRBV12-3/TRBV12-4|-|TRBJ2-7
TGTGCCAGCAGTTCGGGGACACCCGAGCAGTACTTC
CASSSGTPEQYF
>TRBV29-1|-|TRBJ2-7
TGCAGCGTTGAGACCAGGGCCAGCAGCTACGAGCAGTACTTC
CSVETRASSYEQYF
>TRBV27|-|TRBJ2-3
TGTGCCAGCAGTTTGGGTGGTTCCCCAGATACGCAGTATTTT
CASSLGGSPDTQYF